The source of this T cell receptor (beta chain) is a study of identical twins. The CDR3 consists of 15 residues. Germline-derived CDR1 and CDR2 are WSHSY and SAAADI. Losses at the gene ends were 2 bases for V and 3 bases for J; bases not matched to a gene: 4. It was template switching that added a universal primer site, and there were unique molecular identifiers on the cDNA. TCRdb ran MiXCR on the 5' RACE reads and lists one entry per CDR3 protein. The table lists under 800,000 distinct CDR3 sequences, less than 25% of them singletons. These data were likewise used in another study, on T cells expressing NK-cell markers.

Input material: PBMCs. The chain has TRBV10-2 and TRBJ2-3; 8 nucleotides line up with TRBD1. The receptor was derived from a woman aged 18-29 years in good health. CDR3 in amino acids: CASSEEGQGTDTQYF. As DNA, the CDR3 is TGCGCCAGCAGTGAGGAAGGACAGGGAACAGATACGCAGTATTTT.